Sequencing of this T cell receptor beta chain was carried out in a study of T-cell memory formation after mild COVID-19. Study background: Clusters of TCRs were largely donor specific.

V lost 1 base and J 2 bases, leaving 8 bases between the germline ends. This CDR3 is built from 14 residues. Germline V gives CDR1 SEHNR, CDR2 FQNEAQ (reference sequence). The table lists this clonotype with many counts. TCRdb re-derived calls from the 5' RACE reads in MiXCR, one entry per CDR3 protein. The sample lists around 36,000 distinct CDR3 sequences; roughly 11% were seen once. The V gene is TRBV7-9, the J gene TRBJ1-1; D perhaps matches TRBD1 (5 bases). This TCR was recovered from a man between 18 and 29 years old who had mild COVID-19 (a few samples of this study predate the infection). Cell type and time point are not known. Specimen: PBMCs or a T cell subset sorted from them (not recorded which). CDR3: CASSLGTPNTEAFF. The CDR3 bases are TGTGCCAGCAGCTTAGGGACACCAAACACTGAAGCTTTCTTT.